This TCR beta chain was retrieved from a study of OX40 agonist ivuxolimab in advanced cancers. Study-level information: Mean age approximately 55 years, range about 23 to 79; around 80% male.

Of note for this clone: The antigen remains undetermined.

Assay used: immunoSEQ multiplex PCR; TCRdb lists only in-frame clones, some missing. The sample consists of some 50,000 clones, under 85% of them appearing once. Points from the study as a whole: Certain nonresponders likewise exhibited a low normalized T-cell clonal expansion.

The TCR sequence derives from an adult with an advanced solid tumor such as melanoma, head and neck, liver or kidney cancer. Sequencing was performed on CD4+ or CD8+ T cells sorted from blood, taken in a trial of the OX40 agonist ivuxolimab.

CDR3 loop: CASSEGLAGYNEQFF. CDR3 nucleotides: TGTGCCAGCAGTGAAGGACTAGCGGGATACAATGAGCAGTTCTTC. The V gene is TRBV6-1, the J gene TRBJ2-1; 11 bases agree with TRBD2. The CDR3 totals 15 residues. The germline V gene encodes CDR1 MNHNS and CDR2 SASEGT. Trimming cost V 1 base and J 4 bases; bases outside gene matches: 0.